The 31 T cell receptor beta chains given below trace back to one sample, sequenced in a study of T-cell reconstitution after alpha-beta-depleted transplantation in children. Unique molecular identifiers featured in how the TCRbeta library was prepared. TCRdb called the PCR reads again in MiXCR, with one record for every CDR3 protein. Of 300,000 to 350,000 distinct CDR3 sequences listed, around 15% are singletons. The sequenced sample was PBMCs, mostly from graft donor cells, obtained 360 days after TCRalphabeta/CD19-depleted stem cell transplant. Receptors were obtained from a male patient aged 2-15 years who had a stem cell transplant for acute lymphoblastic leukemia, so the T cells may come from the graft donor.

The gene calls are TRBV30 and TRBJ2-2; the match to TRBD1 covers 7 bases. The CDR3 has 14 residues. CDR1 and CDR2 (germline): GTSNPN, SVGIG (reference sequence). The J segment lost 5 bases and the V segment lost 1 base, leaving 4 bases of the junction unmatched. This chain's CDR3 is CAWSGLRGTGELFF. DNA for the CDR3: TGTGCCTGGAGTGGGCTCAGGGGGACCGGGGAGCTGTTTTTT.

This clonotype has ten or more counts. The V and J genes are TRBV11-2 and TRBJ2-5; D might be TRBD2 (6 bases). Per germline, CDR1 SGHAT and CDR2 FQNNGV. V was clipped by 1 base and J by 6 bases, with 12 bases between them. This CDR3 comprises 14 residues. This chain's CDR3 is CASSLGGVLKTQYF. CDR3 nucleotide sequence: TGTGCCAGCAGCTTAGGGGGGGTTTTAAAGACCCAGTACTTC.

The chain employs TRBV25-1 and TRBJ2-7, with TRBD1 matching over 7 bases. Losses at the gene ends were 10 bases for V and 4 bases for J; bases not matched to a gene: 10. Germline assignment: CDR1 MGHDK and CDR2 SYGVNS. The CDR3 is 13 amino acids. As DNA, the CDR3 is TGTGCCACCCCGGACAGGCTGGGATACGAGCAGTACTTC. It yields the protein CATPDRLGYEQYF.

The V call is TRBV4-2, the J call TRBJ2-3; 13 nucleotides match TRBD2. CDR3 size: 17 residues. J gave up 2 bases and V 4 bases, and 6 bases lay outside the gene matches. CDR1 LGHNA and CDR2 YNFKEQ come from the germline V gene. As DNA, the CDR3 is TGTGCCAGCAGCCCAATCGGACTAGCGGGAGACACAGATACGCAGTATTTT. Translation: CASSPIGLAGDTDTQYF.

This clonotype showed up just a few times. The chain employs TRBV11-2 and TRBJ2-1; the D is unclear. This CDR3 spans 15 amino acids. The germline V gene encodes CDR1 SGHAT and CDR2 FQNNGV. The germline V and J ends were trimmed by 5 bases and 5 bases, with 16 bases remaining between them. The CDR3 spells CASSVRPGLDNEQFF. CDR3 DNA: TGTGCCAGCAGCGTCCGCCCGGGCCTAGACAATGAGCAGTTCTTC.

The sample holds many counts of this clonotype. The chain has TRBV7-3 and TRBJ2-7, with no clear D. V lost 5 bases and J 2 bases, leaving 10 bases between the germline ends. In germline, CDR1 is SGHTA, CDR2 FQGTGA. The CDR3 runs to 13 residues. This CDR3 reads CASSTTLAYEQYF. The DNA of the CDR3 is TGTGCCAGCAGCACGACATTAGCCTACGAGCAGTACTTC.

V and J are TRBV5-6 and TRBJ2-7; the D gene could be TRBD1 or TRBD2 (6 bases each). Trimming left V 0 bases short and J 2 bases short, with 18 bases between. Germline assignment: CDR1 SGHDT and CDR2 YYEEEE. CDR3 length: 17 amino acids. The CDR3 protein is CASSLAGWGAQTYEQYF. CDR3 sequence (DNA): TGTGCCAGCAGCTTGGCCGGGTGGGGGGCCCAAACCTACGAGCAGTACTTC.

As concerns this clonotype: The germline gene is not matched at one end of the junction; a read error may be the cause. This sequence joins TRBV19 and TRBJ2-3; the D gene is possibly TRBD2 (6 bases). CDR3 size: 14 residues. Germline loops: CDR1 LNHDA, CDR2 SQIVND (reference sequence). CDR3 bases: TGTGCCAGTACTATAGCGGCTGGCACAGATACGCAGTATTTT. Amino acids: CASTIAAGTDTQYF. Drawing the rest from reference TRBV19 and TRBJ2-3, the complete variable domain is DGGITQSPKYLFRKEGQNVTLSCEQNLNHDAMYWYRQDPGQGLRLIYYSQIVNDFQKGDIAEGYSVSREKKESFPLTVTSAQKNPTAFYLCASTIAAGTDTQYFGPGTRLTVL.

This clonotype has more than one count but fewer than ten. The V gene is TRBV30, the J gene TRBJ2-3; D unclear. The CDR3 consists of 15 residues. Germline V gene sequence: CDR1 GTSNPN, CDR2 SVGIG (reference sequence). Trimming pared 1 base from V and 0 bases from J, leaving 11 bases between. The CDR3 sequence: CAWSGLGLSTDTQYF. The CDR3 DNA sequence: TGTGCCTGGAGTGGCCTCGGCCTGAGCACAGATACGCAGTATTTT.

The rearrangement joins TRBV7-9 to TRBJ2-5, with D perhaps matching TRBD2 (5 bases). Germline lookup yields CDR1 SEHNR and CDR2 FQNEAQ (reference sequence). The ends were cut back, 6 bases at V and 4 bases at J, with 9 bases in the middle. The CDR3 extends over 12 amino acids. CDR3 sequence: CASRTTSETQYF. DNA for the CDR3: TGTGCCAGCAGGACTACCTCAGAGACCCAGTACTTC.

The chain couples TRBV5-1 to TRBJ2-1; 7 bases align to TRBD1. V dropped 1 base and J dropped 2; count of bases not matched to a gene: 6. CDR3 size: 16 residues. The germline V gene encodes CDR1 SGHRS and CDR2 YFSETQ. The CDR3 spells CASSLIWDRPYNEQFF. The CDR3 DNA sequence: TGCGCCAGCAGCTTGATTTGGGACAGACCCTACAATGAGCAGTTCTTC.

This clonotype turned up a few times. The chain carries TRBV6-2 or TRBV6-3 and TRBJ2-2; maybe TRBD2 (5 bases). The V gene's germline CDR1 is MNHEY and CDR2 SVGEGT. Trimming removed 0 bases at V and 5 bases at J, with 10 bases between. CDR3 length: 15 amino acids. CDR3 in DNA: TGTGCCAGCAGTTACTCTGGCCGGAGGACCGGGGAGCTGTTTTTT. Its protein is CASSYSGRRTGELFF.

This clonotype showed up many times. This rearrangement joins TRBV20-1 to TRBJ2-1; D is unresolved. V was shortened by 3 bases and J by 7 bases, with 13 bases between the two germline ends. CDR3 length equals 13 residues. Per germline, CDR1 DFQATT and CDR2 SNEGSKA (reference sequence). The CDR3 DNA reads TGCAGTGCTAGCTCCCTGGCATATAATGAGCAGTTCTTC. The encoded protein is CSASSLAYNEQFF.

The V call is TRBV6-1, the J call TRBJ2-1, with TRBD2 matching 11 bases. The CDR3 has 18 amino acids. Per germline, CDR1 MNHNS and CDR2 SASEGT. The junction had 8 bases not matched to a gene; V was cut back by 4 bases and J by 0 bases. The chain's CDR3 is CASSGLSGRVLSYNEQFF. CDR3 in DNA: TGTGCCAGCAGTGGTCTTAGCGGGAGGGTCCTCTCCTACAATGAGCAGTTCTTC.

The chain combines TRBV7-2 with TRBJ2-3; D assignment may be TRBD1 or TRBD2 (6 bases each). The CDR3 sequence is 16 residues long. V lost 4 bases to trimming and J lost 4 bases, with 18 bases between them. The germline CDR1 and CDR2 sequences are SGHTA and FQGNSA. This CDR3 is CASSSIGGRIPDTQYF. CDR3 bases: TGTGCCAGCAGCTCCATAGGGGGGCGAATCCCAGATACGCAGTATTTT. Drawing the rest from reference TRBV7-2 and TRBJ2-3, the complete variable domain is GAGVSQSPSNKVTEKGKDVELRCDPISGHTALYWYRQSLGQGLEFLIYFQGNSAPDKSGLPSDRFSAERTGGSVSTLTIQRTQQEDSAVYLCASSSIGGRIPDTQYFGPGTRLTVL.

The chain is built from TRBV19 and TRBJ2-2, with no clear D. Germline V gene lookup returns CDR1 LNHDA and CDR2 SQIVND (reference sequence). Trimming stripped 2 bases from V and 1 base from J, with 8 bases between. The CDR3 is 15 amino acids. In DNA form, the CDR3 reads TGTGCCAGTAGTATATTCGGTCAGAACACCGGGGAGCTGTTTTTT. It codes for CASSIFGQNTGELFF. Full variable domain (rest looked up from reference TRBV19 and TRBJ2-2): DGGITQSPKYLFRKEGQNVTLSCEQNLNHDAMYWYRQDPGQGLRLIYYSQIVNDFQKGDIAEGYSVSREKKESFPLTVTSAQKNPTAFYLCASSIFGQNTGELFFGEGSRLTVL.

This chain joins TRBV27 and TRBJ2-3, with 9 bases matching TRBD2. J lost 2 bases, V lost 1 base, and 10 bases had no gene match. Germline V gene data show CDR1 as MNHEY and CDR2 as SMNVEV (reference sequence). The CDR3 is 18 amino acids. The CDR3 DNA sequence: TGTGCCAGCAGTTTATTGGGATTAGCGGGAGAGACCACAGATACGCAGTATTTT. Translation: CASSLLGLAGETTDTQYF.

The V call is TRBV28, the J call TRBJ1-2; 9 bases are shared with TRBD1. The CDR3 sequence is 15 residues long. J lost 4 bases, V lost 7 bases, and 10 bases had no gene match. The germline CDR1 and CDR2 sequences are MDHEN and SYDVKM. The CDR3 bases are TGTGCCAGCACCTCAGGACAGGGGCTATTCTATGGCTACACCTTC. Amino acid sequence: CASTSGQGLFYGYTF.

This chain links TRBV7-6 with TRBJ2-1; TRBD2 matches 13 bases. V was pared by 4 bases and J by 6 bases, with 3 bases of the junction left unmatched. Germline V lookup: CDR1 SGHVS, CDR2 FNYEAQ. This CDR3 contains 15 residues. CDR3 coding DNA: TGTGCCAGCAGCTGGGGACTAGCGGGAAGCAATGAGCAGTTCTTC. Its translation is CASSWGLAGSNEQFF.

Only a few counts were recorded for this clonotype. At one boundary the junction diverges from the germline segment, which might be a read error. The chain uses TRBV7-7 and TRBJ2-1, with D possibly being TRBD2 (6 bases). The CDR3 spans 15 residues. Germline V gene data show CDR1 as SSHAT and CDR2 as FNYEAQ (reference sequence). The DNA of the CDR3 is TGTGCTAGCAGCTTAGCAGCGGGCTCCTACAATGAGCAGTTCTTC. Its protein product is CASSLAAGSYNEQFF. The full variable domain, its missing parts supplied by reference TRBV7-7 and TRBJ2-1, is GAGVSQSPRYKVTKRGQDVTLRCDPISSHATLYWYQQALGQGPEFLTYFNYEAQPDKSGLPSDRFSAERPEGSISTLTIQRTEQRDSAMYRCASSLAAGSYNEQFFGPGTRLTVL.

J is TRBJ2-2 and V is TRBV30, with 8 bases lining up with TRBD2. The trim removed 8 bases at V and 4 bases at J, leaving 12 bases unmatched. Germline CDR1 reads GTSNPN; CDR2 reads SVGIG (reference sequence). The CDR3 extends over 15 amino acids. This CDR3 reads CAGLLSAGVTGELFF. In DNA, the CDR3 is TGTGCCGGCCTCCTATCAGCGGGAGTCACCGGGGAGCTGTTTTTT. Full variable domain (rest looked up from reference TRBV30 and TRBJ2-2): SQTIHQWPATLVQPVGSPLSLECTVEGTSNPNLYWYRQAAGRGLQLLFYSVGIGQISSEVPQNLSASRPQDRQFILSSKKLLLSDSGFYLCAGLLSAGVTGELFFGEGSRLTVL.

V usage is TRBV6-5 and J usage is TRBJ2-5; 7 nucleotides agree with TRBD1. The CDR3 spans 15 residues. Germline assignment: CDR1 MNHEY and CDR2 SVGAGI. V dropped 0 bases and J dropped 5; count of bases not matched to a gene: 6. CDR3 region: CASSYSTPTGETQYF. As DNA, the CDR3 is TGTGCCAGCAGTTACTCAACCCCGACAGGGGAGACCCAGTACTTC.

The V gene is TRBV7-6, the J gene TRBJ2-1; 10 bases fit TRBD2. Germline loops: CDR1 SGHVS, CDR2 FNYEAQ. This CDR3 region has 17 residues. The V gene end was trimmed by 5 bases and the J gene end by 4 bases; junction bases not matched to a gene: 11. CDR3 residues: CASSHNPTSGPYNEQFF. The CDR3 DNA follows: TGTGCCAGCAGCCACAACCCGACTAGCGGGCCTTACAATGAGCAGTTCTTC. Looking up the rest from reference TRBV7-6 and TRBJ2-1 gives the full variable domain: GAGVSQSPRYKVTKRGQDVALRCDPISGHVSLYWYRQALGQGPEFLTYFNYEAQQDKSGLPNDRFSAERPEGSISTLTIQRTEQRDSAMYRCASSHNPTSGPYNEQFFGPGTRLTVL.

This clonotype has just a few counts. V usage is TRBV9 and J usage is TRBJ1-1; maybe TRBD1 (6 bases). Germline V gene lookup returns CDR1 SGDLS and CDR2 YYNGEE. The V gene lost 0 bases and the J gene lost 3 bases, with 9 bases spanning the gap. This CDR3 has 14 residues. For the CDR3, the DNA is TGTGCCAGCAGCGTAGGGGGGCGCGACACTGAAGCTTTCTTT. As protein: CASSVGGRDTEAFF. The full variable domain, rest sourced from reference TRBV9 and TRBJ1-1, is DSGVTQTPKHLITATGQRVTLRCSPRSGDLSVYWYQQSLDQGLQFLIQYYNGEERAKGNILERFSAQQFPDLHSELNLSSLELGDSALYFCASSVGGRDTEAFFGQGTRLTVV.

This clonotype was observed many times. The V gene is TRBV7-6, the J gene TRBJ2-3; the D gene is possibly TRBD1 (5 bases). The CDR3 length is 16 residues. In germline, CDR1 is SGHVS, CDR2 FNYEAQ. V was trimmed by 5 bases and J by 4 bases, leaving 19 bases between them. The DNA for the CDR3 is TGTGCCAGCAGCCCAACAGGAGCATACCGCGCAGATACGCAGTATTTT. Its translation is CASSPTGAYRADTQYF.

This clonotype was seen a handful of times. DNA for the CDR3: TGTGCCAGCAGTTACTCGGGGGCAGCAGATACGCAGTATTTT. Amino acid sequence: CASSYSGAADTQYF. The chain has TRBV6-5 and TRBJ2-3, with a tentative D call TRBD1 (6 bases). The germline V and J ends were trimmed by 0 bases and 4 bases, with 8 bases remaining between them. CDR1 and CDR2 (germline): MNHEY, SVGAGI. This CDR3 spans 14 amino acids.

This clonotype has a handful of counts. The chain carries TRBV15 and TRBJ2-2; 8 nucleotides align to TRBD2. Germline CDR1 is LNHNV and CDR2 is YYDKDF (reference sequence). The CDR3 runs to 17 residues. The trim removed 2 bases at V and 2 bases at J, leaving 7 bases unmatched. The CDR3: CATSRLPAGVNTGELFF. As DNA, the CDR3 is TGTGCCACCAGCAGACTTCCAGCGGGGGTTAACACCGGGGAGCTGTTTTTT.

DNA for the CDR3: TGTGCCAGTAGTATTTATCGGGGGAATGAGCAGTTCTTC. This translates into CASSIYRGNEQFF. This chain uses TRBV19 with TRBJ2-1; D possibly corresponds to TRBD2 (6 bases). Germline CDR1 and CDR2: LNHDA and SQIVND (reference sequence). The V and J ends lost 3 bases and 7 bases respectively, with 10 bases between them. This CDR3 comprises 13 residues.

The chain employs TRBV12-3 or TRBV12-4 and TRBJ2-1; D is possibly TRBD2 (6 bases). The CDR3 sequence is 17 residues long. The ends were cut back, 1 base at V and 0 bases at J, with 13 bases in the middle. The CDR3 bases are TGTGCCAGCAGTTTAGAGGCGGGGCCTAGCTCCTACAATGAGCAGTTCTTC. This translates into CASSLEAGPSSYNEQFF.

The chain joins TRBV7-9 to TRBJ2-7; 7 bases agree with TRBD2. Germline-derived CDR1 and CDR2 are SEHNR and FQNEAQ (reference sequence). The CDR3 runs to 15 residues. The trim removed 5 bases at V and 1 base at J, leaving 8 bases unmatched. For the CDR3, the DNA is TGTGCCAGCAGCCCTCTAGCGGATCTATCCTACGAGCAGTACTTC. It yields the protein CASSPLADLSYEQYF.

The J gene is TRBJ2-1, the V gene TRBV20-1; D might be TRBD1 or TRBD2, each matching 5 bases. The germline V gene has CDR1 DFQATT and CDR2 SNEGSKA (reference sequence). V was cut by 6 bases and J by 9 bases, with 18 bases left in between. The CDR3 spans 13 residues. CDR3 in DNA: TGCAGTGCCGGGGCGAGGAGAGGGAGTGAGCAGTTCTTC. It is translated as CSAGARRGSEQFF.